The clone carrying this T cell receptor (beta chain) was detected once. The data are from a study of cytomegalovirus exposure and HLA in healthy donors. The V and J ends lost 7 bases and 2 bases respectively, with 13 bases between them. Germline CDR1 is SNHLY and CDR2 is FYNNEI. The CDR3 has 14 residues. In the PCR, 60 Vbeta and 13 Jbeta primers were used. The table came from immunoSEQ multiplex PCR; TCRdb's copy has only in-frame clones and leaves some out. The sample yields over 150,000 clones, roughly four fifths seen once. V and J are TRBV2 and TRBJ2-3; D not certain. The sequence came from a woman aged 50 to 65 in good health and CMV-seropositive. Sequencing was performed on PBMCs. The CDR3 coding sequence is TGTGCCAGCATCGGCAGGCTCAACACAGATACGCAGTATTTT. Protein product: CASIGRLNTDTQYF.